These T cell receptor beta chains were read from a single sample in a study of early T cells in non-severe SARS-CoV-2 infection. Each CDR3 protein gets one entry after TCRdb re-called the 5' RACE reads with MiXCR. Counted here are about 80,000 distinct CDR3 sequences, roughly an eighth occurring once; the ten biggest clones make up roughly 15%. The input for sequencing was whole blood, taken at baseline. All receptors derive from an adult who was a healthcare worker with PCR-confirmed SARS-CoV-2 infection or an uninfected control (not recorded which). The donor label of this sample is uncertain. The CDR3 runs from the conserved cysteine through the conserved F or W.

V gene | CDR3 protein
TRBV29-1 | CSVEDAGEQYF
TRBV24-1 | CATSDNGLAETQYF
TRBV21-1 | CASSASEETQYF
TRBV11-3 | CASRSQGAMEGANVLTF
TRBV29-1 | CSVSGLAGVGGELFF
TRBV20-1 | CSALTSGYEQYF
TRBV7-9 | CASSPKRTGDSSYNEQFF
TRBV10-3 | CAISDGDLETQYF
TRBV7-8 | CASLRDIYNEQFF
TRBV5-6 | CASSFLQGVYREAFF
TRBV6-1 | CASSGQEPNTEAFF
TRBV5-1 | CASSLASPGNTIYF
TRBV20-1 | CSALSSYNSPLHF
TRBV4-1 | CASSSAGGSYNSPLHF
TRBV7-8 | CASSLLAGSDEQFF
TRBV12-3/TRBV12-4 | CASSVGGIYAYEQYF
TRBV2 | CASSEVSRTDTQYF
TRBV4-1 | CASSQASIAYEQYF
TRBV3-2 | CASSQPGGRRGPAKNIQYF
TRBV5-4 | CASSLGELGSYNSPLHF
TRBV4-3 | CASSQDSGGDTEAFF
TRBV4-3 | CASSQELGGRTGELFF
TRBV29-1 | CSAGQGDDQPQHF
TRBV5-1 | CASSFGSGASGELFF
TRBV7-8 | CASSLVPGDTGELFF
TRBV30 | CAWSQRQGYTF
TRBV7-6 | CASSKMTTDGYTF
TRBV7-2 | CASSYPTRTDTQYF
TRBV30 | CAWRDRGSVGYTF
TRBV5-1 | CASSSNWDSYNEQFF
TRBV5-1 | CASRGAEAYEQYF
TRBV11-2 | CASSFTGYEQYF
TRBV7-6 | CASSRGTGEADTQYF
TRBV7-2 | CASSLVWAGGRSTDTQYF
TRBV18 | CASSPSQGQSGNTIYF
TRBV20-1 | CSARSYGSHLMTGEKLFF
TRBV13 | CASSLWMTSGEGETQYF
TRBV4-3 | CASSLGGGAYNEQFF